This TCR beta chain was identified during a study of cytomegalovirus exposure and HLA in healthy donors. In the case of this clone: As yet, its antigen is unknown.

The CDR3 contains 14 residues. Germline V gives CDR1 KGHSH, CDR2 LQKENI. The ends were cut back, 2 bases at V and 2 bases at J, with 6 bases in the middle. The study ran its PCR with 60 Vbeta and 13 Jbeta primers. Clones were sequenced by immunoSEQ multiplex PCR, and TCRdb holds only the in-frame ones, with some missing. Here the sample spans about 180,000 clones, about four fifths being singletons. Study-level results: Several of the most significant clusters appeared linked to common viral pathogens, based on a later analysis. Donors were assumed by presence/absence analyses to have roughly uniform sequencing depth. Some segments of the V type, notably TRBV6-2 and TRBV6-3, were excluded as indistinguishable.

The clonotype was recovered from a male donor in good health and CMV-seronegative. This chain links TRBV18 with TRBJ2-2, with unresolved D. The sequencing input was PBMCs. CDR3 sequence (DNA): TGTGCCAGCTCACCATACTCTAACACCGGGGAGCTGTTTTTT. It translates to CASSPYSNTGELFF.